The clone carrying this T cell receptor (beta chain) turned up a few times. Its antigen is undetermined. Vbeta (60) and Jbeta (13) primers were used in the PCR. Profiling relied on immunoSEQ multiplex PCR, and the TCRdb table lists in-frame clones only, not all of them. This table has 99,000 or so clones, about 9.5% appearing once. The CDR3 loop spans 14 amino acids. Germline loops: CDR1 MNHEY, CDR2 SMNVEV (reference sequence). Trimming stripped 5 bases from V and 1 base from J, with 12 bases between. This entry belongs to a study of cytomegalovirus exposure and HLA in healthy donors. Study-wide findings and caveats: The authors excluded some V segments, including TRBV6-2 and TRBV6-3, as indistinguishable. There was a cluster of highly shared sequence variants that was likely a sequencing artifact. It was reportedly the case that the classifier diagnosed cytomegalovirus status with high specificity and sensitivity.

This sequence was found in a man between 40 and 49 years old in good health and CMV-seropositive. Sequenced input: PBMCs. The chain has TRBV27 and TRBJ2-7; possible D gene TRBD2, 6 bases. The CDR3: CASSPTRGSYEQYF. The DNA of the CDR3 is TGTGCCAGCAGTCCGACTAGAGGGTCCTACGAGCAGTACTTC.